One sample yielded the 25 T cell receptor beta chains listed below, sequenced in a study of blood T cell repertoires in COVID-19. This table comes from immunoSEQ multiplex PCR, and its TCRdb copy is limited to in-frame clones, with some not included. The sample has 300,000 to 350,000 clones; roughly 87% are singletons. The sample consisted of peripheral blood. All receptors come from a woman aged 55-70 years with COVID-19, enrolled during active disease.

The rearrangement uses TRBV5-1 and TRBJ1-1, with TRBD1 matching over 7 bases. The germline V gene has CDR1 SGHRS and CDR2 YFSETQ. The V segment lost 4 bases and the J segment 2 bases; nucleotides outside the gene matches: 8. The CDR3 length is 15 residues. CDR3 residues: CASSPGTVFNTEAFF. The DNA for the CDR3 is TGCGCCAGCAGCCCGGGGACAGTATTCAACACTGAAGCTTTCTTT.

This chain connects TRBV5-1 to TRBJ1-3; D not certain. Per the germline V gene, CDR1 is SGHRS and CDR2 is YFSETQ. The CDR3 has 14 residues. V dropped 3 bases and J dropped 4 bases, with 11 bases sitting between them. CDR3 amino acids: CASSYAPAGNTIYF. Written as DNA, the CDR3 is TGCGCCAGCAGCTACGCTCCCGCGGGAAACACCATATATTTT.

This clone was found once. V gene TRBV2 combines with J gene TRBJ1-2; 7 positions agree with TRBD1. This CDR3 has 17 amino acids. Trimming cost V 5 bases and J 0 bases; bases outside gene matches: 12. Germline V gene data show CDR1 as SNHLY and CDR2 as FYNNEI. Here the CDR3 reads CASSPTLTGAANYGYTF. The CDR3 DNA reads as TGTGCCAGCAGTCCTACCCTTACAGGGGCAGCTAACTATGGCTACACCTTC.

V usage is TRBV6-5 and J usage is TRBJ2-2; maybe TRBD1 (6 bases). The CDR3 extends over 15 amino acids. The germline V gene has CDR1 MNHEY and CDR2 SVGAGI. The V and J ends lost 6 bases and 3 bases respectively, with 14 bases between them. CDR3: CASRQGQLHTGELFF. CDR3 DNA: TGTGCCAGCAGGCAGGGACAACTCCACACCGGGGAGCTGTTTTTT.

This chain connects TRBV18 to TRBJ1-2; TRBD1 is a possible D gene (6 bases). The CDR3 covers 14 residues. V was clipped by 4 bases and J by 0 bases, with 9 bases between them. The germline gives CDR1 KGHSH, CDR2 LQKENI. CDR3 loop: CASSLGTPNYGYTF. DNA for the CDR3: TGTGCCAGCTCACTCGGGACACCTAACTATGGCTACACCTTC.

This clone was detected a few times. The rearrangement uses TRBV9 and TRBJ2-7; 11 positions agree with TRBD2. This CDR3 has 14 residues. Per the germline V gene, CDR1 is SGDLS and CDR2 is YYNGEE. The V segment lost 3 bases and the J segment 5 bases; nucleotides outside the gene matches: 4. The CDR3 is CASSATSGVHEQYF. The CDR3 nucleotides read TGTGCCAGCAGCGCGACTAGCGGGGTCCACGAGCAGTACTTC.

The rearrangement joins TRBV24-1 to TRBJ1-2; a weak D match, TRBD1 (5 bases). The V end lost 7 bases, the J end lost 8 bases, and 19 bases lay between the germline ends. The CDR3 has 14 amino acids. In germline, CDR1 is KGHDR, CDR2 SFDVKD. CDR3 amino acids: CATSPWGLPGGYTF. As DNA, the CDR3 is TGTGCCACCAGCCCCTGGGGCCTCCCTGGAGGCTACACCTTC.

CDR3 bases: TGTGCCAGCAGCGCTAGCGGGGGGGCGGGCACCGGGGAGCTGTTTTTT. Its translation: CASSASGGAGTGELFF. This chain uses TRBV9 with TRBJ2-2; 12 bases are a match to TRBD2. Trimming removed 3 bases from V and 4 bases from J; junction bases left unmatched: 4. The germline gives CDR1 SGDLS, CDR2 YYNGEE. This CDR3 has 16 residues.

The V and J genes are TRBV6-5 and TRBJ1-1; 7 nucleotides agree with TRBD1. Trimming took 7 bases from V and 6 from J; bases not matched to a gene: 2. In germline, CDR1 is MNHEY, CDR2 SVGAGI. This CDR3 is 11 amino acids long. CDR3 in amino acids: CASIGGAEAFF. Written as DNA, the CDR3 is TGTGCCAGCATAGGGGGCGCTGAAGCTTTCTTT.

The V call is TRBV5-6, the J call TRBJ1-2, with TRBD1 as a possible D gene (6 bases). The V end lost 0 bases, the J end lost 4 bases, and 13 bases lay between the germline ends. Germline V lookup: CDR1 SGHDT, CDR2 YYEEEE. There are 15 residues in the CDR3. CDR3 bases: TGTGCCAGCAGCTTGGCCGACAGGATCCTCTATGGCTACACCTTC. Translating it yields CASSLADRILYGYTF.

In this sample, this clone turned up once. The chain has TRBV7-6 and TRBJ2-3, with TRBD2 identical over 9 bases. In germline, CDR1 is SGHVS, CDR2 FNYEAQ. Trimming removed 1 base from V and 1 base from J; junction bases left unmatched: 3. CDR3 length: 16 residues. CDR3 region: CASSLGASGGTDTQYF. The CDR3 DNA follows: TGTGCCAGCAGCTTAGGAGCTAGCGGGGGCACAGATACGCAGTATTTT.

The CDR3, as DNA: TGTGCCAGCAGCTTGGGGTCCGCGGGTACTAACTATGGCTACACCTTC. It codes for CASSLGSAGTNYGYTF. The V gene is TRBV5-4, the J gene TRBJ1-2, with D unresolved. CDR1 is SGHNT and CDR2 is YYREEE in the germline V gene (reference sequence). Trimming pared 0 bases from V and 0 bases from J, leaving 12 bases between. The CDR3 totals 16 residues.

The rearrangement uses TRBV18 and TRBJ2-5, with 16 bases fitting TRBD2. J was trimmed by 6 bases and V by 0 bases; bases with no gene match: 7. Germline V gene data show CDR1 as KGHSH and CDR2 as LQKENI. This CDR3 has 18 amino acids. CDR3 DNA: TGTGCCAGCTCACCACCGGGACTAGCGGGGGGGCCGGAGAAGACCCAGTACTTC. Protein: CASSPPGLAGGPEKTQYF.

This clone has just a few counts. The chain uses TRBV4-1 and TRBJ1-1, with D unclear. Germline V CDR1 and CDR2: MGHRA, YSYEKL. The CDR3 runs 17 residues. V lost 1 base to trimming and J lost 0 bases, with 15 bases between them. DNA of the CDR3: TGCGCCAGCAGCCAAGGGCGGGGTTCCCTTATGAACACTGAAGCTTTCTTT. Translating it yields CASSQGRGSLMNTEAFF.

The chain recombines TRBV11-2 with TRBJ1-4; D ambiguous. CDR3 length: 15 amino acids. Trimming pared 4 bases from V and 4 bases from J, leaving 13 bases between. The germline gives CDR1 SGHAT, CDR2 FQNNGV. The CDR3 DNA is TGTGCCAGCAGCTCCTTTGCCGGGGATAATGAAAAACTGTTTTTT. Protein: CASSSFAGDNEKLFF.

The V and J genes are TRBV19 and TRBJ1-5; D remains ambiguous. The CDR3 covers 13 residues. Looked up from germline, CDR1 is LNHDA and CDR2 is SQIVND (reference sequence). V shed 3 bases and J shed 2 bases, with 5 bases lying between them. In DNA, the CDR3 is TGTGCCAGTAGTATGAGGGGCAATCAGCCCCAGCATTTT. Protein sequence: CASSMRGNQPQHF.

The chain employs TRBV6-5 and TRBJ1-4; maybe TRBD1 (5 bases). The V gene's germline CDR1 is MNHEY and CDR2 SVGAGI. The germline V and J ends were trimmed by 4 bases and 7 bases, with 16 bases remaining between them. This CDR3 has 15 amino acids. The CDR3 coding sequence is TGTGCCAGCAGTTGGTCTACGGGGGGTGGTGAAAAACTGTTTTTT. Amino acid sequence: CASSWSTGGGEKLFF.

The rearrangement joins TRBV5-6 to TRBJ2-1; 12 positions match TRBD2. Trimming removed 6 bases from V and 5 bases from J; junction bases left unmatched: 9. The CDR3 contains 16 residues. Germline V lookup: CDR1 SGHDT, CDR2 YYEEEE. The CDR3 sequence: CASKLAGGLGNNEQFF. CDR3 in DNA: TGTGCCAGCAAACTAGCGGGGGGCCTCGGGAACAATGAGCAGTTCTTC.

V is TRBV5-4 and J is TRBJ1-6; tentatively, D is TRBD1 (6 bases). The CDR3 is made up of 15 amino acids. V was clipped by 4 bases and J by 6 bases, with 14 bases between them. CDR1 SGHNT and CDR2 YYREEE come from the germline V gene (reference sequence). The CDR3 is CASSPRDMINSPLHF. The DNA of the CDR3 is TGTGCCAGCAGCCCCCGGGACATGATTAATTCACCCCTCCACTTT.

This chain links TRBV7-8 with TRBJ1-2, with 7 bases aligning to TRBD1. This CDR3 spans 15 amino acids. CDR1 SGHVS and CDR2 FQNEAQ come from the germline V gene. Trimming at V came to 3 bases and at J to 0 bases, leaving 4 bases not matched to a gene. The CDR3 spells CASSFGQASNYGYTF. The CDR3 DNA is TGTGCCAGCAGCTTTGGACAGGCCTCTAACTATGGCTACACCTTC.

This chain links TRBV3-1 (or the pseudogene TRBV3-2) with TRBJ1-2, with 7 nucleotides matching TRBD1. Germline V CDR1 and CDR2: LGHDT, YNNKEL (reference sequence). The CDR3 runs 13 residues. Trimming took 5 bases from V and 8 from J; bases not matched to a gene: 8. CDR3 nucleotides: TGTGCCAGCAGCAGCAGGGGGGCTAACGGCTACACCTTC. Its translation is CASSSRGANGYTF.

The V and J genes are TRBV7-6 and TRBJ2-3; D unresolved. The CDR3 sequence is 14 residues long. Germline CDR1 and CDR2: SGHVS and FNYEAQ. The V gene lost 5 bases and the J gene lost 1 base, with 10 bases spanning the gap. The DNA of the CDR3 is TGTGCCAGCAGCCCAATCGAGGGCACAGATACGCAGTATTTT. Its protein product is CASSPIEGTDTQYF.

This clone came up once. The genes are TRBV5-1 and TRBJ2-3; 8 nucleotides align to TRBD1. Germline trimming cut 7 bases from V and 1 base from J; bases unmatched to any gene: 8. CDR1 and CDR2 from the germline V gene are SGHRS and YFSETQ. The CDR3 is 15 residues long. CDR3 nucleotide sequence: TGCGCCAGCTACGCCCAGGGGGCGGGCACAGATACGCAGTATTTT. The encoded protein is CASYAQGAGTDTQYF.

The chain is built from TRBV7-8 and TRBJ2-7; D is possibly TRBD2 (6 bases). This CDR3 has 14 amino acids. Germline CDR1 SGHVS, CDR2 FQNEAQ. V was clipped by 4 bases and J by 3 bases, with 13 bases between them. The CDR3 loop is CASSYPGVNYEQYF. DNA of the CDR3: TGTGCCAGCAGCTATCCGGGGGTAAACTACGAGCAGTACTTC.

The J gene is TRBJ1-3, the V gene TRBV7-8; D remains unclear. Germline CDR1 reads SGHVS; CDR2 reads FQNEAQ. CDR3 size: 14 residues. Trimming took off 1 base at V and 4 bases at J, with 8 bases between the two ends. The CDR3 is CASSLERAGNTIYF. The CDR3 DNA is TGTGCCAGCAGCTTAGAGAGGGCCGGAAACACCATATATTTT.